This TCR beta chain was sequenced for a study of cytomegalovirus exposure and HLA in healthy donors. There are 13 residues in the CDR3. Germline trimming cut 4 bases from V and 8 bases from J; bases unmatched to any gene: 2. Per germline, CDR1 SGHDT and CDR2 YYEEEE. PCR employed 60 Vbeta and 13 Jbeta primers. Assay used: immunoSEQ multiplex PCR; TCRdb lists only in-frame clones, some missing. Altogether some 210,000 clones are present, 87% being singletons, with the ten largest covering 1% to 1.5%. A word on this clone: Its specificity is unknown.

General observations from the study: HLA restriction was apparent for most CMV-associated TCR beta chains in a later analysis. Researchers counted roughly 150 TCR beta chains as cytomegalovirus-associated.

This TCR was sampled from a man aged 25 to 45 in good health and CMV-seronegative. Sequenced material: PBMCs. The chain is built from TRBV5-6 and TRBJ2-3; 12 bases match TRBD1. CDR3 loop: CASSTGQGATQYF. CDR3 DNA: TGTGCCAGCAGCACGGGACAGGGGGCTACGCAGTATTTT.